These 29 T cell receptor beta chains originate from one sample sequenced in a study of T cell changes during pregnancy in multiple sclerosis. Profiling relied on immunoSEQ multiplex PCR, and the TCRdb table lists in-frame clones only, not all of them. The profile shows 75,000 to 80,000 clones, around 93% of them singletons. The sample was peripheral blood, taken after pregnancy. Receptor source: a female donor in good health, enrolled as a control in a pregnancy study.

The chain carries TRBV19 and TRBJ1-5; D gene ambiguous. Trimming removed 1 base from V and 4 bases from J, with 11 bases in between. The CDR3 runs 15 residues. CDR1 and CDR2 from the germline V gene are LNHDA and SQIVND (reference sequence). The CDR3 sequence: CASSIVAVSNQPQHF. CDR3 nucleotide sequence: TGTGCCAGTAGTATAGTAGCGGTTTCTAATCAGCCCCAGCATTTT.

V usage is TRBV28 and J usage is TRBJ2-2; weak D call: TRBD2 (5 bases). This CDR3 region has 13 residues. V lost 7 bases and J lost 8, with 14 bases in between. Germline values: CDR1 MDHEN, CDR2 SYDVKM. As DNA, the CDR3 is TGTGCCAGCAACGGGAACACATGGGGGGAGCTGTTTTTT. This translates into CASNGNTWGELFF.

V usage is TRBV19 and J usage is TRBJ1-2; no clear D. The V end lost 4 bases, the J end lost 4 bases, and 16 bases lay between the germline ends. The germline gives CDR1 LNHDA, CDR2 SQIVND (reference sequence). The CDR3 loop spans 15 amino acids. The CDR3 nucleotides are TGTGCCAGTAGTAGGACTTACGACACGGGCTATGGCTACACCTTC. Encoded protein: CASSRTYDTGYGYTF.

The J gene is TRBJ2-1, the V gene TRBV11-2, with TRBD2 as a possible D gene (6 bases). The CDR3 consists of 16 residues. Germline loops: CDR1 SGHAT, CDR2 FQNNGV. V lost 3 bases and J 0 bases, leaving 12 bases between the germline ends. The CDR3 DNA is TGTGCCAGCAGCTTCGGCGGGGCGAGCTCCTACAATGAGCAGTTCTTC. Translating it yields CASSFGGASSYNEQFF.

V is TRBV9 and J is TRBJ2-1; no definite D call. The CDR3 length is 14 residues. Germline V gene data show CDR1 as SGDLS and CDR2 as YYNGEE. With 0 bases removed from V and 6 bases from J, the gap between germline ends came to 10 bases. The CDR3 bases are TGTGCCAGCAGCGTAGTATCTAGGAGCAATGAGCAGTTCTTC. This encodes CASSVVSRSNEQFF.

J is TRBJ2-6 and V is TRBV23-1, with 8 bases that match TRBD1. TRBV23-1 is flagged as an ORF with uncertain function. Germline trimming cut 7 bases from V and 0 bases from J; bases unmatched to any gene: 14. CDR3 length equals 19 residues. CDR3 nucleotide sequence: TGCGCCAGCATAAGGGTAGGTGGGGGACAGGCCTCTGGGGCCAACGTCCTGACTTTC. Its protein product is CASIRVGGGQASGANVLTF.

The genes are TRBV18 and TRBJ1-3; 7 positions match TRBD1. Looked up from germline, CDR1 is KGHSH and CDR2 is LQKENI. The CDR3 sequence is 16 residues long. V lost 4 bases, J lost 3 bases, and 9 bases stayed unmatched. This CDR3 is CASSQGQRKYGNTIYF. The CDR3 DNA is TGTGCCAGCTCACAGGGACAGAGAAAATATGGAAACACCATATATTTT.

This clone was seen just once. The J gene is TRBJ2-1, the V gene TRBV25-1; 9 nucleotides line up with TRBD2. Germline CDR1 MGHDK, CDR2 SYGVNS. The CDR3 consists of 15 residues. Trimming took 11 bases from V and 2 from J; bases not matched to a gene: 10. CDR3 loop: CAVVPSGVTYNEQFF. CDR3 DNA: TGTGCCGTAGTCCCTAGCGGGGTTACCTACAATGAGCAGTTCTTC.

V gene TRBV19 combines with J gene TRBJ2-2; TRBD2 matches 8 bases. CDR1 is LNHDA, CDR2 SQIVND, per germline (reference sequence). There are 16 residues in the CDR3. Trimming cost V 3 bases and J 3 bases; bases outside gene matches: 6. CDR3 loop: CASSIEREWHTGELFF. The CDR3, as DNA: TGTGCCAGTAGTATTGAGCGGGAGTGGCACACCGGGGAGCTGTTTTTT.

The chain has TRBV7-6 and TRBJ2-5; 9 bases match TRBD2. The CDR3 sequence is 16 residues long. V was clipped by 5 bases and J by 4 bases; unmatched bases: 11. The germline V gene encodes CDR1 SGHVS and CDR2 FNYEAQ. The CDR3 DNA follows: TGTGCCAGCAGCCCCCGCCAGCGGGAGGTCCGAGAGACCCAGTACTTC. Translating it yields CASSPRQREVRETQYF.

This chain links TRBV18 with TRBJ2-7; 7 nucleotides match TRBD2. In germline, CDR1 is KGHSH, CDR2 LQKENI. V lost 3 bases and J lost 3; bases outside the gene matches: 17. This CDR3 contains 18 residues. The CDR3 DNA reads as TGTGCCAGCTCACCGAGAGTTCTCGCGGGAGCAGGTTACTACGAGCAGTACTTC. Amino acids: CASSPRVLAGAGYYEQYF.

In nucleotides, the CDR3 is TGTGCCAGCAGCTTTGGGACAGCCTACGAGCAGTACTTC. Its translation is CASSFGTAYEQYF. V usage is TRBV7-2 and J usage is TRBJ2-7; 7 positions agree with TRBD1. The junction had 1 base not matched to a gene; V was cut back by 3 bases and J by 2 bases. CDR3 size: 13 residues. The germline V gene encodes CDR1 SGHTA and CDR2 FQGNSA.

The chain employs TRBV7-3 and TRBJ2-2, with 7 bases identical to TRBD1. The length of the CDR3 is 15 residues. Germline values: CDR1 SGHTA, CDR2 FQGTGA. V dropped 5 bases and J dropped 3; count of bases not matched to a gene: 6. Here the CDR3 reads CASSTYDRDTGELFF. In DNA, the CDR3 is TGTGCCAGCAGCACGTACGACAGGGACACCGGGGAGCTGTTTTTT.

This clone has only one observation. The rearrangement uses TRBV6-5 and TRBJ1-4; the D is unclear. Germline CDR1 and CDR2: MNHEY and SVGAGI. Trimming cost V 7 bases and J 7 bases, with 16 bases left between them. This CDR3 is built from 14 residues. This chain's CDR3 is CASTSLRGIEKLFF. The DNA for the CDR3 is TGTGCCAGCACCTCGCTGCGGGGTATTGAAAAACTGTTTTTT.

The chain joins TRBV2 to TRBJ2-7, with D perhaps matching TRBD2 (6 bases). The V gene's germline CDR1 is SNHLY and CDR2 FYNNEI. This CDR3 contains 14 residues. Deletions cut 7 bases from V and 6 bases from J, with 19 bases between. The CDR3 DNA sequence: TGTGCCAGCAAGTTGGGAGTAGCGGCCCCCGAGCAGTACTTC. Translated, it gives CASKLGVAAPEQYF.

This clone was observed once. The rearrangement uses TRBV7-3 and TRBJ1-2, with D perhaps matching TRBD1 (6 bases). The CDR3 covers 16 residues. Germline V lookup: CDR1 SGHTA, CDR2 FQGTGA. V dropped 2 bases and J dropped 6 bases, with 19 bases sitting between them. The CDR3 DNA sequence: TGTGCCAGCAGCTTATTTGGTAGGACAGATGAGGATGGCTACACCTTC. Encoded protein: CASSLFGRTDEDGYTF.

The V call is TRBV11-1, the J call TRBJ2-7; TRBD1 matches at 11 bases. Unmatched junction bases numbered 6, after V lost 4 bases and J lost 4 bases. The CDR3 runs 15 residues. The germline CDR1 and CDR2 sequences are SGHAT and FQDESV (reference sequence). CDR3 sequence reads: CASSWDRGETYEQYF. The CDR3, as DNA: TGTGCCAGCAGCTGGGACAGGGGGGAAACGTACGAGCAGTACTTC. The full variable domain, with the rest looked up from reference TRBV11-1 and TRBJ2-7, is EAEVAQSPRYKITEKSQAVAFWCDPISGHATLYWYRQILGQGPELLVQFQDESVVDDSQLPKDRFSAERLKGVDSTLKIQPAELGDSAMYLCASSWDRGETYEQYFGPGTRLTVT.

The chain couples TRBV6-1 to TRBJ1-3; maybe TRBD1 (5 bases). The CDR3 contains 15 residues. Trimming left V 5 bases short and J 4 bases short, with 15 bases between. Germline V gives CDR1 MNHNS, CDR2 SASEGT. In DNA form, the CDR3 reads TGTGCCAGCAGTTCAGGGTCCCTTAGAGGAAACACCATATATTTT. It yields the protein CASSSGSLRGNTIYF.

The CDR3 DNA sequence: TGTGCCAGCGCTACTCCGGGACAGGGGACAGATACGCAGTATTTT. Protein: CASATPGQGTDTQYF. The chain employs TRBV27 and TRBJ2-3; 10 bases match TRBD1. The CDR3 runs 15 residues. From germline, CDR1 is MNHEY and CDR2 SMNVEV (reference sequence). The ends lost 8 bases at V and 3 bases at J; junction bases unmatched: 8.

CDR3: CASSLGWPAAANEKLFF. CDR3 DNA sequence: TGTGCCAGCAGCTTAGGTTGGCCCGCGGCGGCTAATGAAAAACTGTTTTTT. The chain joins TRBV7-9 to TRBJ1-4; D unclear. The CDR3 runs 17 residues. Trimming left V 1 base short and J 3 bases short, with 15 bases between. The V gene's germline CDR1 is SEHNR and CDR2 FQNEAQ (reference sequence).

V gene TRBV15 combines with J gene TRBJ2-4, with D maybe TRBD1 (6 bases). CDR1 and CDR2 from the germline V gene are LNHNV and YYDKDF (reference sequence). Trimming cost V 3 bases and J 5 bases, with 20 bases left between them. The CDR3 has 17 residues. The CDR3 sequence is CATSRALTTGWENIQYF. CDR3 DNA: TGTGCCACCAGCAGGGCCCTAACCACAGGGTGGGAAAACATTCAGTACTTC.

This clone was recorded at least ten times. The chain uses TRBV6-4 and TRBJ2-1, with 10 bases lining up with TRBD2. Germline CDR1 and CDR2: MRHNA and SNTAGT. The trim removed 0 bases at V and 7 bases at J, leaving 3 bases unmatched. The CDR3 is 15 amino acids. CDR3 nucleotides: TGTGCCAGCAGTGACTCAGCGGGGGGGCCAAATGAGCAGTTCTTC. It translates to CASSDSAGGPNEQFF.

This sequence joins TRBV4-1 and TRBJ2-2; D ambiguous. CDR3 length: 15 residues. Germline V lookup: CDR1 MGHRA, CDR2 YSYEKL. V lost 1 base to trimming and J lost 4 bases, with 10 bases between them. CDR3 coding DNA: TGCGCCAGCAGCCAAGTGGTCGAGAGCACCGGGGAGCTGTTTTTT. It specifies CASSQVVESTGELFF.

The chain is built from TRBV29-1 and TRBJ2-7; D gene ambiguous. CDR3 length: 11 residues. CDR1 is SQVTM, CDR2 ANQGSEA, per germline. Trimming shortened V by 6 bases and J by 4 bases, and 10 bases separated the two germline ends. The CDR3 sequence is CSVAGTYEQYF. CDR3 nucleotide sequence: TGCAGCGTGGCAGGCACATACGAGCAGTACTTC.

The rearrangement uses TRBV4-1 and TRBJ2-5, with 7 bases lining up with TRBD1. The J call may be wrong; the DNA end is better matched by TRBJ2-7. Germline CDR1 is MGHRA and CDR2 is YSYEKL. The CDR3 is 14 amino acids. CDR3 amino acids: CASSQAGGSYEQYF. The CDR3 DNA follows: TGCGCCAGCAGCCAAGCAGGGGGCTCCTACGAGCAGTACTTC.

The sample holds one count of this clone. The chain uses TRBV10-3 and TRBJ2-1; 7 bases match TRBD2. Germline V lookup: CDR1 ENHRY, CDR2 SYGVKD. The V segment lost 2 bases and the J segment 13 bases; nucleotides outside the gene matches: 8. The CDR3 runs to 13 residues. CDR3 sequence reads: CAISEQAREGQFF. The DNA for the CDR3 is TGTGCCATCAGTGAGCAGGCCAGGGAGGGCCAGTTCTTC.

This rearrangement joins TRBV5-1 to TRBJ1-5, with D perhaps matching TRBD1 (5 bases). V lost 6 bases and J 7 bases, leaving 17 bases between the germline ends. The CDR3 is made up of 14 amino acids. Germline CDR1 is SGHRS and CDR2 is YFSETQ. CDR3 nucleotide sequence: TGCGCCAGCACCTGGGGGGAGGGAGGACAGCCCCAGCATTTT. Translating gives CASTWGEGGQPQHF. The whole variable domain, filled in from reference TRBV5-1 and TRBJ1-5, reads KAGVTQTPRYLIKTRGQQVTLSCSPISGHRSVSWYQQTPGQGLQFLFEYFSETQRNKGNFPGRFSGRQFSNSRSEMNVSTLELGDSALYLCASTWGEGGQPQHFGDGTRLSIL.

This sequence joins TRBV5-4 and TRBJ1-3; D not certain. Germline V gene lookup returns CDR1 SGHNT and CDR2 YYREEE (reference sequence). CDR3 length: 17 residues. V was shortened by 4 bases and J by 4 bases, with 21 bases between the two germline ends. The CDR3 DNA follows: TGTGCCAGCAGCCATCGAAGGTCAGCACCGGGAGGAAACACCATATATTTT. It encodes CASSHRRSAPGGNTIYF.

The chain couples TRBV7-9 to TRBJ1-1; weak D call: TRBD1 (5 bases). This CDR3 is built from 13 residues. Trimming took off 5 bases at V and 3 bases at J, with 10 bases between the two ends. CDR1 is SEHNR, CDR2 FQNEAQ, per germline (reference sequence). The CDR3 is CASSPGLDTEAFF. The CDR3 DNA reads TGTGCCAGCAGCCCAGGGTTGGACACTGAAGCTTTCTTT.